Presented here are 5 T cell receptor beta chains from one specimen sequenced in a study of metastatic and nonmetastatic thyroid tumors. MiXCR was used by TCRdb to re-call the PCR reads. Of around 41,000 clones in the sample, less than 3.5% are singletons; the top ten hold more than 7.5%. The entire patient cohort was treatment-naive prior to thyroid surgery. What was sequenced was blood. The receptors were gathered from a female donor with papillary thyroid cancer or a benign thyroid nodule (not recorded which). Some clones in this sample may be carry-over from other donors' samples.

This chain links TRBV6-1 with TRBJ1-1; D may be TRBD1 (6 bases). Germline V lookup: CDR1 MNHNS, CDR2 SASEGT. V dropped 7 bases and J dropped 2 bases, with 17 bases sitting between them. This CDR3 has 15 residues. For the CDR3, the DNA is TGTGCCAGCATGGCCAGGGGTGGCAGCAACACTGAAGCTTTCTTT. It yields the protein CASMARGGSNTEAFF.

Comments on this clone: One end of the junction varies from germline; a read error may be responsible. This rearrangement joins TRBV28 to TRBJ1-2; no clear D gene. The CDR3 is made up of 13 amino acids. Looked up from germline, CDR1 is MDHEN and CDR2 is SYDVKM. The chain's CDR3 is CASRHGLQYGYAF. In DNA, the CDR3 is TGTGCCAGCAGGCATGGGTTGCAATATGGCTACGCCTTC.

About this clone itself: Just one base apart from a much larger clone, this may be a read error. This chain uses TRBV6-2 or TRBV6-3 with TRBJ1-1; D gene uncertain. Germline V lookup: CDR1 MNHEY, CDR2 SVGEGT. V shed 6 bases and J shed 4 bases, with 12 bases lying between them. The CDR3 spans 13 residues. CDR3 nucleotide sequence: TGTGCCAGCAGGGGGTCGGGAAGCACTGAAGCTTTCTTT. It encodes CASRGSGSTEAFF.

V is TRBV30 and J is TRBJ1-6; D unclear. V was pared by 0 bases and J by 1 base, with 1 base between. In germline, CDR1 is GTSNPN, CDR2 SVGIG (reference sequence). The CDR3 spans 13 residues. The CDR3 coding sequence is TGTGCCTGGAGTGTGTCCTATAATTCACCCCTCCACTTT. Translation gives CAWSVSYNSPLHF.

Ten or more counts support this clone. Other DNA sequences in this specimen translate into the identical CDR3. The chain couples TRBV20-1 to TRBJ2-7, with 12 bases that match TRBD2. The CDR3 is 13 amino acids. Germline loops: CDR1 DFQATT, CDR2 SNEGSKA (reference sequence). J gave up 3 bases and V 5 bases, and 2 bases lay outside the gene matches. The CDR3 nucleotides read TGCAGTGCTCGGGGACTAGCGGGCTACGAGCAGTACTTC. It specifies CSARGLAGYEQYF.